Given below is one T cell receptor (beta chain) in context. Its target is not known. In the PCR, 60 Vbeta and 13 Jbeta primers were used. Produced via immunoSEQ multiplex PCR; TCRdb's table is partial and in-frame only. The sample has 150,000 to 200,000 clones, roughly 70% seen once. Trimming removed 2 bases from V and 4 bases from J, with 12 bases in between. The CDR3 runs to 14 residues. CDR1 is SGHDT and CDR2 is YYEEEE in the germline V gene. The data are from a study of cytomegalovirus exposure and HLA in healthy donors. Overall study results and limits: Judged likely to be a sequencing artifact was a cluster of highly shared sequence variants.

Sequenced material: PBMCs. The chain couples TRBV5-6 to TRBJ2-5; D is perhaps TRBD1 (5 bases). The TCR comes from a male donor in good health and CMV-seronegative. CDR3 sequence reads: CASSFQGGRETQYF. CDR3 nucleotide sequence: TGTGCCAGCAGCTTCCAGGGCGGTAGAGAGACCCAGTACTTC. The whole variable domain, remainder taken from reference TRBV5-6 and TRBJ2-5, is DAGVTQSPTHLIKTRGQQVTLRCSPKSGHDTVSWYQQALGQGPQFIFQYYEEEERQRGNFPDRFSGHQFPNYSSELNVNALLLGDSALYLCASSFQGGRETQYFGPGTRLLVL.